Listed below are T cell receptor beta chains from one sample, sequenced in a study of shared clonotypes between healthy human individuals. Repertoires were generated with immunoSEQ multiplex PCR, while TCRdb's copy carries only in-frame clones and drops some. The sample has more than 400,000 clones, 60% to 80% seen once. The material sequenced was PBMCs. All receptors derive from a woman in her forties in good health. Some clones in this sample may be carry-over from other donors' samples. Both conserved end residues are part of each CDR3. Each record gives: D gene, V gene, J gene, clone size, CDR3 protein, CDR3 DNA. D genes are given only for firm matches. The size entry is marked missing in some rows and otherwise reads once, few, many or a size class.

d_gene: TRBD1; v_gene: TRBV5-1; j_gene: TRBJ2-7; abundance: few; CDR3aa: CASSFLTGTDEQYF; CDR3nt: TGCGCCAGCAGCTTCCTGACAGGGACGGACGAGCAGTACTTC
d_gene: -; v_gene: TRBV10-2; j_gene: TRBJ2-5; abundance: -; CDR3aa: CASANRGGQETQYF; CDR3nt: TGCGCCAGCGCGAACAGGGGGGGCCAAGAGACCCAGTACTTC
d_gene: -; v_gene: TRBV28; j_gene: TRBJ2-3; abundance: -; CDR3aa: CASSLAADTQYF; CDR3nt: TGTGCCAGCAGTTTGGCGGCAGATACGCAGTATTTT
d_gene: TRBD1; v_gene: TRBV28; j_gene: TRBJ1-4; abundance: -; CDR3aa: CASRTWTGNNEKLFF; CDR3nt: TGTGCCAGCAGAACCTGGACAGGGAATAATGAAAAACTGTTTTTT
d_gene: -; v_gene: TRBV10-3; j_gene: TRBJ2-7; abundance: few; CDR3aa: CAISESGGSYEQYF; CDR3nt: TGTGCCATCAGTGAGTCTGGGGGCTCCTACGAGCAGTACTTC
d_gene: TRBD1; v_gene: TRBV6-6; j_gene: TRBJ1-2; abundance: -; CDR3aa: CASSPDRVYGYTF; CDR3nt: TGTGCCAGCAGCCCCGACAGGGTCTATGGCTACACCTTC
d_gene: -; v_gene: TRBV21-1; j_gene: TRBJ2-7; abundance: -; CDR3aa: CASSSNEQYF; CDR3nt: TGTGCCAGCAGCAGCAACGAGCAGTACTTC
d_gene: -; v_gene: TRBV28; j_gene: TRBJ2-1; abundance: -; CDR3aa: CASSSPYNEQFF; CDR3nt: TGTGCCAGCAGTTCCCCCTACAATGAGCAGTTCTTC
d_gene: TRBD1; v_gene: TRBV18; j_gene: TRBJ1-1; abundance: -; CDR3aa: CASSIRQGDEAFF; CDR3nt: TGTGCCAGCTCGATTAGACAGGGAGATGAAGCTTTCTTT
d_gene: -; v_gene: TRBV12-1; j_gene: TRBJ2-7; abundance: -; CDR3aa: CASSRGSRYEQYF; CDR3nt: TGTGCCAGCAGCCGCGGGAGTCGGTACGAGCAGTACTTC
d_gene: TRBD1; v_gene: TRBV5-1; j_gene: TRBJ1-1; abundance: few; CDR3aa: CASSLGSRDRYTEAFF; CDR3nt: TGCGCCAGCAGCTTGGGCTCCCGGGACAGGTACACTGAAGCTTTCTTT
d_gene: -; v_gene: TRBV28; j_gene: TRBJ2-2; abundance: once; CDR3aa: CASRIGGSNTGELFF; CDR3nt: TGTGCCAGCAGGATTGGGGGGTCGAACACCGGGGAGCTGTTTTTT
d_gene: TRBD2; v_gene: TRBV7-2; j_gene: TRBJ2-4; abundance: -; CDR3aa: CASSLRAGVGIQYF; CDR3nt: TGTGCCAGCAGCTTAAGAGCGGGAGTGGGCATTCAGTACTTC
d_gene: TRBD2; v_gene: TRBV5-5; j_gene: TRBJ2-7; abundance: -; CDR3aa: CASSLRLAGSYEQYF; CDR3nt: TGTGCCAGCAGCTTGAGACTAGCGGGATCCTACGAGCAGTACTTC
d_gene: -; v_gene: TRBV28; j_gene: TRBJ1-1; abundance: -; CDR3aa: CASSLGQQGRYTEAFF; CDR3nt: TGTGCCAGCAGTTTAGGACAGCAGGGCAGGTACACTGAAGCTTTCTTT
d_gene: -; v_gene: TRBV14; j_gene: TRBJ2-7; abundance: -; CDR3aa: CASSHLASRSEQYF; CDR3nt: TGTGCCAGCAGCCACCTAGCCTCCCGTTCAGAGCAGTACTTC
d_gene: -; v_gene: TRBV30; j_gene: TRBJ2-2; abundance: -; CDR3aa: CAWSVQRTGELFF; CDR3nt: TGTGCCTGGAGTGTTCAGAGGACCGGGGAGCTGTTTTTT
d_gene: TRBD1; v_gene: TRBV15; j_gene: TRBJ1-5; abundance: -; CDR3aa: CATSRGGRTGRFQPQHF; CDR3nt: TGTGCCACCAGCAGAGGGGGCCGGACAGGGAGGTTTCAGCCCCAGCATTTT
d_gene: -; v_gene: TRBV4-2; j_gene: TRBJ2-3; abundance: -; CDR3aa: CASSQDGRSGDTQYF; CDR3nt: TGTGCCAGCAGCCAAGATGGGCGGAGCGGAGATACGCAGTATTTT
d_gene: TRBD2; v_gene: TRBV28; j_gene: TRBJ2-2; abundance: -; CDR3aa: CASSSGTSGIYNGELFF; CDR3nt: TGTGCCAGCAGCTCAGGGACTAGCGGGATTTATAACGGGGAGCTGTTTTTT
d_gene: -; v_gene: TRBV7-6; j_gene: TRBJ2-1; abundance: -; CDR3aa: CASSILNNEQFF; CDR3nt: TGTGCCAGCAGCATTCTCAACAATGAGCAGTTCTTC
d_gene: -; v_gene: TRBV7-9; j_gene: TRBJ1-4; abundance: -; CDR3aa: CASSWSGEKLFF; CDR3nt: TGTGCCAGCAGCTGGTCCGGGGAAAAACTGTTTTTT
d_gene: -; v_gene: TRBV7-8; j_gene: TRBJ2-3; abundance: -; CDR3aa: CASSLEWLGGSTDTQYF; CDR3nt: TGTGCCAGCAGCTTAGAATGGTTGGGCGGTAGCACAGATACGCAGTATTTT
d_gene: TRBD2; v_gene: TRBV7-3; j_gene: TRBJ2-1; abundance: -; CDR3aa: CASRATSGSSHEQFF; CDR3nt: TGTGCCAGCAGGGCAACTAGCGGGAGCTCCCATGAGCAGTTCTTC
d_gene: -; v_gene: TRBV5-1; j_gene: TRBJ2-3; abundance: -; CDR3aa: CASSLAWGRTGTDTQYF; CDR3nt: TGCGCCAGCAGCTTGGCCTGGGGGCGGACGGGCACAGATACGCAGTATTTT
d_gene: TRBD1; v_gene: TRBV7-8; j_gene: TRBJ1-3; abundance: -; CDR3aa: CASSSAGGVRLSGNTIYF; CDR3nt: TGTGCCAGCAGCTCGGCAGGGGGCGTAAGATTGTCTGGAAACACCATATATTTT
d_gene: -; v_gene: TRBV5-4; j_gene: TRBJ1-2; abundance: -; CDR3aa: CASSFDAGYTF; CDR3nt: TGTGCCAGCAGCTTTGACGCTGGCTACACCTTC
d_gene: -; v_gene: TRBV18; j_gene: TRBJ1-1; abundance: -; CDR3aa: CASSDRTGRTEAFF; CDR3nt: TGTGCCAGCTCGGACAGAACTGGAAGGACTGAAGCTTTCTTT
d_gene: -; v_gene: TRBV13; j_gene: TRBJ2-1; abundance: once; CDR3aa: CASALYWRNEQFF; CDR3nt: TGTGCCAGCGCTCTATATTGGAGAAATGAGCAGTTCTTC
d_gene: TRBD2; v_gene: TRBV9; j_gene: TRBJ2-5; abundance: -; CDR3aa: CASSPGGGETQYF; CDR3nt: TGTGCCAGCAGCCCGGGAGGAGGAGAGACCCAGTACTTC
d_gene: TRBD2; v_gene: TRBV30; j_gene: TRBJ2-1; abundance: many; CDR3aa: CAWSVKGLAGVRGQFF; CDR3nt: TGTGCCTGGAGTGTGAAGGGGCTAGCGGGAGTTCGAGGTCAGTTCTTC
d_gene: -; v_gene: TRBV5-1; j_gene: TRBJ2-1; abundance: -; CDR3aa: CASSSAWVRGPSYNEQFF; CDR3nt: TGCGCCAGCAGCTCGGCGTGGGTGCGGGGCCCGTCCTACAATGAGCAGTTCTTC
d_gene: -; v_gene: TRBV20-1; j_gene: TRBJ1-2; abundance: -; CDR3aa: CSARGVRGYTF; CDR3nt: TGCAGTGCTAGAGGGGTACGGGGCTACACCTTC
d_gene: TRBD2; v_gene: TRBV13; j_gene: TRBJ2-5; abundance: many; CDR3aa: CASSLEGPGLGFRETQYF; CDR3nt: TGTGCCAGCAGCTTAGAAGGGCCGGGACTAGGTTTTCGGGAGACCCAGTACTTC
d_gene: -; v_gene: TRBV30; j_gene: TRBJ2-1; abundance: -; CDR3aa: CAWSVQGTNEQFF; CDR3nt: TGTGCCTGGAGTGTCCAGGGGACCAATGAGCAGTTCTTC